The 14 T cell receptor beta chains given below trace back to one sample, sequenced in a study of technical replicates of blood from a handful of donors. Generated by immunoSEQ multiplex PCR, the TCRdb table keeps only in-frame clones and is missing some. There are around 73,000 clones in the sample; 85% to 95% occur only once, and about 4.3% lies in the top ten. Sample: PBMCs. The receptors originated from a human donor in good health. Some clones in this sample may be carry-over from other donors' samples.

This clone was picked up one time. The V call is TRBV5-1, the J call TRBJ2-1; 9 positions match TRBD2. The V gene's germline CDR1 is SGHRS and CDR2 YFSETQ. V trimming: 5 bases; J trimming: 6 bases; junction bases outside the gene matches: 6. The CDR3 totals 14 residues. The CDR3: CASRPSAGGNEQFF. The CDR3 DNA reads as TGCGCCAGCAGACCATCAGCGGGGGGCAATGAGCAGTTCTTC.

As DNA, the CDR3 is TGTGCCAGCAGCTTAGCCCTTAGCGGGTATAGCTCCTACAATGAGCAGTTCTTC. Amino acids: CASSLALSGYSSYNEQFF. The V gene is TRBV13, the J gene TRBJ2-1; TRBD2 matches 7 bases. Trimming took 1 base from V and 0 from J; bases not matched to a gene: 9. The CDR3 runs to 18 residues. Germline V gene sequence: CDR1 PRHDT, CDR2 FYEKMQ (reference sequence).

The V and J genes are TRBV4-3 and TRBJ2-1; 12 nucleotides line up with TRBD2. V gave up 0 bases and J gave up 7 bases; unmatched junction bases: 7. In germline, CDR1 is LGHNA, CDR2 YSLEER. CDR3 length: 17 residues. Here the CDR3 DNA reads TGCGCCAGCAGCCAAGATCGGGGGACTAGCGGGCGTAATGAGCAGTTCTTC. Its protein product is CASSQDRGTSGRNEQFF.

V gene TRBV7-8 combines with J gene TRBJ2-2; 8 bases align to TRBD2. CDR1 and CDR2 from the germline V gene are SGHVS and FQNEAQ. The CDR3 covers 17 residues. V lost 2 bases to trimming and J lost 5 bases; unmatched junction nucleotides: 10. The CDR3 spells CASSLRSSGSGTGELFF. The CDR3 nucleotides read TGTGCCAGCAGCTTACGATCCAGCGGGAGTGGTACCGGGGAGCTGTTTTTT.

This chain links TRBV28 with TRBJ1-2; tentatively, D is TRBD1 (5 bases). Trimming removed 10 bases at V and 5 bases at J, with 11 bases between. This CDR3 has 11 amino acids. Germline V gives CDR1 MDHEN, CDR2 SYDVKM. This CDR3 is CATDGGYGYTF. The DNA for the CDR3 is TGTGCCACCGACGGGGGGTATGGCTACACCTTC.

This clone was detected only once. The gene calls are TRBV29-1 and TRBJ1-2, with TRBD1 as a possible D gene (5 bases). The CDR3 is 14 residues long. Germline values: CDR1 SQVTM, CDR2 ANQGSEA. Trimming took off 2 bases at V and 2 bases at J, with 12 bases between the two ends. The CDR3 loop reads CSVERGGNNYGYTF. The CDR3 nucleotides read TGCAGCGTTGAACGCGGGGGAAACAACTATGGCTACACCTTC.

V and J are TRBV15 and TRBJ1-3, with D unclear. With 0 bases removed from V and 0 bases from J, the gap between germline ends came to 6 bases. Germline V gene sequence: CDR1 LNHNV, CDR2 YYDKDF (reference sequence). The CDR3 is made up of 15 amino acids. The CDR3 loop reads CATSRDAGSGNTIYF. The CDR3 bases are TGTGCCACCAGCAGAGATGCGGGCTCTGGAAACACCATATATTTT.

The J gene is TRBJ1-2, the V gene TRBV6-1, with D unclear. V dropped 0 bases and J dropped 4 bases, with 18 bases sitting between them. This CDR3 contains 17 residues. Germline V gives CDR1 MNHNS, CDR2 SASEGT. Here the CDR3 DNA reads TGTGCCAGCAGTGAAGCGCTTCAAGGCTCAGGCGCCTATGGCTACACCTTC. Protein: CASSEALQGSGAYGYTF.

The chain recombines TRBV5-4 with TRBJ1-1; 9 bases are a match to TRBD1. The J segment lost 5 bases and the V segment lost 4 bases, leaving 6 bases of the junction unmatched. The germline CDR1 and CDR2 sequences are SGHNT and YYREEE (reference sequence). The length of the CDR3 is 14 residues. CDR3 nucleotide sequence: TGTGCCAGCAGCATACAGGGGGCGCGAACTGAAGCTTTCTTT. It yields the protein CASSIQGARTEAFF.

The CDR3 spells CASSHYSVPGAFF. In DNA, the CDR3 is TGCGCCAGCAGCCATTACAGCGTCCCGGGGGCTTTCTTT. The chain recombines TRBV4-3 with TRBJ1-1; D is uncertain. Germline CDR1 is LGHNA and CDR2 is YSLEER. Trimming cost V 3 bases and J 11 bases, with 16 bases left between them. This CDR3 contains 13 residues.

The chain recombines TRBV5-4 with TRBJ2-3, with a weak D call TRBD2 (7 bases). Germline V gene sequence: CDR1 SGHNT, CDR2 YYREEE (reference sequence). The CDR3 is 15 amino acids. The germline V and J ends were trimmed by 1 base and 4 bases, with 13 bases remaining between them. The CDR3 DNA follows: TGTGCCAGCAGCTTGCATCCGGGGGGCGCAGATACGCAGTATTTT. This gives the protein CASSLHPGGADTQYF.

The chain uses TRBV5-1 and TRBJ2-1; 9 positions match TRBD2. The length of the CDR3 is 15 residues. Germline loops: CDR1 SGHRS, CDR2 YFSETQ. J lost 1 base, V lost 3 bases, and 2 bases had no gene match. The CDR3 DNA sequence: TGCGCCAGCAGCTGGGCGGGAGGGTCCTACAATGAGCAGTTCTTC. The encoded protein is CASSWAGGSYNEQFF.

V is TRBV9 and J is TRBJ2-3; the D gene is possibly TRBD1 (5 bases). Trimming removed 3 bases from V and 1 base from J, with 15 bases in between. This CDR3 is 16 amino acids long. Per the germline V gene, CDR1 is SGDLS and CDR2 is YYNGEE. Here the CDR3 reads CASSEILQARTDTQYF. The CDR3 nucleotides are TGTGCCAGCAGCGAGATTCTACAGGCCCGCACAGATACGCAGTATTTT.

The CDR3 DNA follows: TGTGCCAGCACTTGGCGGCGGAACACTGAAGCTTTCTTT. This sequence encodes CASTWRRNTEAFF. V usage is TRBV2 and J usage is TRBJ1-1; D gene uncertain. The V end was cut by 7 bases, the J end by 1 base, with 10 bases between. The CDR3 is 13 amino acids. Germline V CDR1 and CDR2: SNHLY, FYNNEI.